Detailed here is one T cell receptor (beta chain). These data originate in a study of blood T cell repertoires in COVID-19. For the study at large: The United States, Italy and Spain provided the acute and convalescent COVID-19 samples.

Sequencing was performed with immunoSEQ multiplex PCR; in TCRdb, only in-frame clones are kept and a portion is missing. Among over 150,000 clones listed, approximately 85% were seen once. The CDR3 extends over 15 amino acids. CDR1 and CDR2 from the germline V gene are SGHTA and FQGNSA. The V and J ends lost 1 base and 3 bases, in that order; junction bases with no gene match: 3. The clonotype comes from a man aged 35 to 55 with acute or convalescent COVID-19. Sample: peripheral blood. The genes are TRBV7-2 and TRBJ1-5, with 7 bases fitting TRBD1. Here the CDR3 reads CASSLDGTDNQPQHF. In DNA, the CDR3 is TGTGCCAGCAGCTTAGATGGGACAGACAATCAGCCCCAGCATTTT.